The present T cell receptor (beta chain) was sequenced within a study of control samples from healthy donors and cancer patients. Using immunoSEQ multiplex PCR, the repertoire was profiled, and TCRdb retains in-frame clones only, with some absent. The sample has 100,000 to 150,000 clones; roughly 89% are singletons. Germline V gene data show CDR1 as MNHEY and CDR2 as SMNVEV (reference sequence). V was trimmed by 6 bases and J by 2 bases, leaving 15 bases between them. The CDR3 consists of 15 residues. On this clone: The same CDR3 can be traced to other DNA sequences in this sample.

The chain links TRBV27 to TRBJ2-3; D might be TRBD1 or TRBD2, each matching 5 bases. Sequencing was done on a sample of PBMCs. This receptor was identified in a man in his fifties with head and neck cancer. CDR3 nucleotide sequence: TGTGCCAGCAGCCCCCTTCAGGGAGCCACAGATACGCAGTATTTT. Translation: CASSPLQGATDTQYF.